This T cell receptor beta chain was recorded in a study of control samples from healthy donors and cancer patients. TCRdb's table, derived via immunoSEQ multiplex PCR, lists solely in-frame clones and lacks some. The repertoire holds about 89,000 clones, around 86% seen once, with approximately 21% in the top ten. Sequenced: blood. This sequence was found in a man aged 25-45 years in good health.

The CDR3 loop reads CASSPQPGAPDTQYF. CDR3 nucleotides: TGCGCCAGCAGCCCCCAACCAGGGGCCCCAGATACGCAGTATTTT. The chain joins TRBV4-1 to TRBJ2-3, with a tentative D call TRBD1 (6 bases). The germline V gene has CDR1 MGHRA and CDR2 YSYEKL. Trimming cost V 4 bases and J 4 bases, with 15 bases left between them. The CDR3 runs 15 residues.